This TCR beta chain was sequenced in a study of identical twins. This clonotype occurred a few times. TCRdb re-analysed the 5' RACE reads in MiXCR, keeping a single row per CDR3 protein. The sample carries about 530,000 distinct CDR3 sequences, approximately 20% recorded once. Germline CDR1 is SGHRS and CDR2 is YFSETQ. The junction had 6 bases not matched to a gene; V was cut back by 5 bases and J by 5 bases. This CDR3 contains 15 residues. These data were also reused for a study on yellow fever vaccine responses in identical twins.

The clonotype comes from a woman between 18 and 30 years old in good health. Material for sequencing was CD4+ T cells sorted from blood. The rearrangement joins TRBV5-1 to TRBJ2-2; 10 bases match TRBD2. The CDR3 nucleotides are TGCGCCAGCAGACCTAGCGGGGGTCCTACCGGGGAGCTGTTTTTT. This sequence encodes CASRPSGGPTGELFF.